These T cell receptor beta chains were read from a single sample in a study of siplizumab effects on memory and regulatory T cells. Clones were sequenced by immunoSEQ multiplex PCR, and TCRdb holds only the in-frame ones, with some missing. Of some 110,000 clones detected, about 95% appear once; the ten largest clones hold roughly 1.8%. The sequenced material came from non-Treg CD4+ T cells sorted from blood. Receptor source: a human donor in good health. Each CDR3 is given with its conserved first and last residue. A D gene is named only where the DNA matches it firmly. A clone size is listed for some rows: how often the clone was seen (once, few, many), or a class if it is expanded.

TRBJ1-1 | - | - | TRBV5-1 | TGCGCCAGCAGCCCAAACCCTGGGAGCACTGAAGCTTTCTTT | CASSPNPGSTEAFF
TRBJ2-1 | TRBD2 | once | TRBV29-1 | TGCAGCGTTGAAGATCCCTGGGCTAGCGGGAGGTTCCGACAGTTCTTC | CSVEDPWASGRFRQFF
TRBJ1-6 | TRBD1 | - | TRBV5-1 | TGCGCCAGCAGCTTCGGGACAGTAAATTCACCCCTCCACTTT | CASSFGTVNSPLHF
TRBJ1-6 | - | once | TRBV2 | TGTGCCAGCAGTGAAAAGGATCGGGGGGATTCACCCCTCCACTTT | CASSEKDRGDSPLHF
TRBJ2-4 | TRBD2 | once | TRBV7-3 | TGTGCCAGCAGCTTAGCGGGAGGGCCCGTAAACATTCAGTACTTC | CASSLAGGPVNIQYF
TRBJ2-1 | TRBD2 | - | TRBV5-8 | TGTGCCAGCAGCTTGAGCGGGGGGCAGTTCTTC | CASSLSGGQFF
TRBJ1-2 | TRBD1 | - | TRBV19 | TGTGCCAGTAGTATATTCCGTGACAGGGCGCCAGAATATGGCTACACCTTC | CASSIFRDRAPEYGYTF
TRBJ2-1 | - | - | TRBV11-2 | TGTGCCAGCAGCTTAGGACGGATAGCCTACAATGAGCAGTTCTTC | CASSLGRIAYNEQFF
TRBJ2-3 | - | - | TRBV6-5 | TGTGCCAGCACCACCCAGGGTACGCAGTATTTT | CASTTQGTQYF
TRBJ1-5 | - | - | TRBV11-2 | TGTGCCAGCAGCTTAGGAGAAAATCAGCCCCAGCATTTT | CASSLGENQPQHF
TRBJ1-5 | - | - | TRBV10-3 | TGTGCCATCAGTGAATGGGTGGATCAGCCCCAGCATTTT | CAISEWVDQPQHF
TRBJ2-7 | - | - | TRBV5-4 | TGTGCCAGCAGCTTAAGGGACTGGGCCAACGAGCAGTACTTC | CASSLRDWANEQYF
TRBJ2-7 | - | - | TRBV6-5 | TGTGCCAGCAGTAGGGACGTTTACGAGCAGTACTTC | CASSRDVYEQYF
TRBJ2-1 | - | - | TRBV7-8 | TGTGCCAGCAGCGAAGGGACCCCGGGACATGAGCAGTTCTTC | CASSEGTPGHEQFF
TRBJ1-6 | - | - | TRBV5-4 | TGTGCCAGCAGCCCCAAGGACAGTCTGGGGGATTCACCCCTCCACTTT | CASSPKDSLGDSPLHF
TRBJ2-1 | - | - | TRBV4-1 | TGCGCCAGCAGCCCAGTGGTAGGGGTCCGGGAGCAGTTCTTC | CASSPVVGVREQFF
TRBJ2-5 | - | few | TRBV9 | TGTGCCAGCAGCGTAGGTCTTGACGGCGAAGAGACCCAGTACTTC | CASSVGLDGEETQYF
TRBJ1-3 | - | - | TRBV5-6 | TGTGCCAGCAGCCAACCGGGGACCGAGGGAAACACCATATATTTT | CASSQPGTEGNTIYF
TRBJ2-2 | TRBD2 | - | TRBV9 | TGTGCCAGCAGCCAAACTAGCGGGGGATTCACCGGGGAGCTGTTTTTT | CASSQTSGGFTGELFF
TRBJ2-5 | TRBD2 | - | TRBV5-1 | TGCGCCAGCAGCTTGGCCGGCGGGGGCCAAGAGACCCAGTACTTC | CASSLAGGGQETQYF
TRBJ2-2 | - | - | TRBV15 | TGTGCCACCAGCAGAGCCGCCAGGGTGTCTGGCGGGGAGCTGTTTTTT | CATSRAARVSGGELFF
TRBJ1-2 | - | - | TRBV11-2 | TGTGCCAGCAGCCCCTTAGGGGGGACCAGCTATGGCTACACCTTC | CASSPLGGTSYGYTF
TRBJ2-7 | - | - | TRBV19 | TGTGCCAGCTCCCTCCCCGCGGGACAACCCTACGAGCAGTACTTC | CASSLPAGQPYEQYF
TRBJ2-3 | - | - | TRBV7-9 | TGTGCCAGCAGCCCCCGGGGGCCAGATACGCAGTATTTT | CASSPRGPDTQYF
TRBJ2-7 | - | - | TRBV18 | TGTGCCAGCTCACCACTTCAGGACCCTACCTACGAGCAGTACTTC | CASSPLQDPTYEQYF
TRBJ2-1 | - | - | TRBV7-7 | TGTGCTAGCAGCCAGGACTTGAGCTCCTACAATGAGCAGTTCTTC | CASSQDLSSYNEQFF
TRBJ1-2 | TRBD1 | - | TRBV6-1 | TGTGCCAGCAGTGAGATGCCGACAGGGAACTATGGCTACACCTTC | CASSEMPTGNYGYTF
TRBJ2-5 | - | - | TRBV7-9 | TGTGCCAGCAGCTTAGTCGGGGAGACCCAGTACTTC | CASSLVGETQYF
TRBJ2-4 | TRBD2 | once | TRBV11-3 | TGTGCCAGCAGCACCGGACTAGCAAACATTCAGTACTTC | CASSTGLANIQYF
TRBJ2-1 | - | - | TRBV7-7 | TGTGCTAGCAGCTTGGGCCCGGGGAATGAGCAGTTCTTC | CASSLGPGNEQFF
TRBJ1-2 | - | - | TRBV25-1 | TGTGCCAGCAGTGGGGCGACTATCTGGGTTCCCTATGGCTACACCTTC | CASSGATIWVPYGYTF
TRBJ2-4 | - | - | TRBV18 | TGTGCCAGCTCACTCGGGGCCAAAAACATTCAGTACTTC | CASSLGAKNIQYF
TRBJ1-1 | - | - | TRBV9 | TGTGCCAGCAGCCCTCGGGGTACGCAGGGAGGCACTGAAGCTTTCTTT | CASSPRGTQGGTEAFF
TRBJ2-3 | - | - | TRBV20-1 | TGCAGTGCTGTCCACCTGGACCCCCTTTTT | CSAVHLDPLF
TRBJ1-2 | - | once | TRBV6-1 | TGTGCCAGCAGCGAACTTAAAGGCTACACCTTC | CASSELKGYTF
TRBJ2-3 | - | - | TRBV30 | TGTGCCTGGAGTCGGTTGAGCGGCGGAGATACGCAGTATTTT | CAWSRLSGGDTQYF
TRBJ1-5 | TRBD1 | - | TRBV18 | TGTGCCAGCTCACCAGGGACAGGGATTAGCAATCAGCCCCAGCATTTT | CASSPGTGISNQPQHF
TRBJ1-1 | - | - | TRBV7-2 | TGTGCCAGCAGCTTAGTGGCATCCTCTGAGGAAGCTTTCTTT | CASSLVASSEEAFF
TRBJ2-1 | TRBD2 | - | TRBV11-1 | TGTGCCAGCAGCCCCCAGACTAGCCGCCTGATGGATGAGCAGTTCTTC | CASSPQTSRLMDEQFF
TRBJ2-7 | TRBD2 | - | TRBV7-2 | TGTGCCAGCAGCTCAAGCGGGGGTATCTACGAGCAGTACTTC | CASSSSGGIYEQYF